Shown below are 13 T cell receptor beta chains from a single sample sequenced in a study of PD-L1 blockade in urothelial cancer. The assay was immunoSEQ multiplex PCR, and TCRdb's table has in-frame clones only and misses some. The sample consists of some 80,000 clones, 70% to 90% of them appearing once. This sample's time point: pretreatment peripheral blood. Here the sequenced sample was PBMCs, taken around atezolizumab (anti-PD-L1) treatment. The source of these receptors is a man aged 35-49 years with urothelial cancer.

V gene TRBV11-2 combines with J gene TRBJ2-1; TRBD2 aligns across 11 bases. With V trimmed by 10 bases and J by 4 bases, 12 bases remained unmatched. The length of the CDR3 is 16 residues. The germline gives CDR1 SGHAT, CDR2 FQNNGV. The CDR3 DNA is TGTGCCACCATTAATAGCGGGAGGGATATATACAATGAGCAGTTCTTC. This encodes CATINSGRDIYNEQFF.

This clone appeared a few times. The gene calls are TRBV6-6 and TRBJ2-5, with 8 positions matching TRBD1. Looked up from germline, CDR1 is MNHNY and CDR2 is SVGAGI (reference sequence). The CDR3 loop spans 13 amino acids. J lost 4 bases, V lost 6 bases, and 4 bases had no gene match. The CDR3 region is CASRQGGGETQYF. CDR3 DNA sequence: TGTGCCAGCAGACAGGGGGGCGGAGAGACCCAGTACTTC.

This chain uses TRBV7-3 with TRBJ2-7, with 7 bases identical to TRBD2. This CDR3 region has 14 residues. Germline-derived CDR1 and CDR2 are SGHTA and FQGTGA. J gave up 7 bases and V 2 bases, and 8 bases lay outside the gene matches. CDR3 amino acids: CASSLFGGSREQYF. CDR3 sequence (DNA): TGTGCCAGCAGCTTATTCGGGGGGTCGCGGGAGCAGTACTTC. The whole variable domain, filled in from reference TRBV7-3 and TRBJ2-7, reads GAGVSQTPSNKVTEKGKYVELRCDPISGHTALYWYRQSLGQGPEFLIYFQGTGAADDSGLPNDRFFAVRPEGSVSTLKIQRTERGDSAVYLCASSLFGGSREQYFGPGTRLTVT.

This clone was seen only once. This chain connects TRBV14 to TRBJ2-7; 8 positions match TRBD2. V lost 4 bases to trimming and J lost 4 bases; unmatched junction nucleotides: 9. The CDR3 consists of 15 residues. Per the germline V gene, CDR1 is SGHDN and CDR2 is FVKESK. DNA of the CDR3: TGTGCCAGCAGCCTCAGCGGGAGTCAGGGTTACGAGCAGTACTTC. This gives the protein CASSLSGSQGYEQYF.

The CDR3: CASSRRAGETYNEQFF. The CDR3 DNA is TGTGCCAGCAGCCGGCGAGCGGGCGAAACCTACAATGAGCAGTTCTTC. The V and J genes are TRBV7-2 and TRBJ2-1; TRBD2 might be the D (6 bases). V was shortened by 5 bases and J by 2 bases, with 16 bases between the two germline ends. The CDR3 extends over 16 amino acids. Germline loops: CDR1 SGHTA, CDR2 FQGNSA.

This chain connects TRBV11-2 to TRBJ1-5; TRBD1 might be the D (6 bases). The CDR3 runs to 12 residues. The ends were cut back, 1 base at V and 12 bases at J, with 10 bases in the middle. Per the germline V gene, CDR1 is SGHAT and CDR2 is FQNNGV. The CDR3: CASSLGGGHQHF. CDR3 bases: TGTGCCAGCAGCTTAGGGGGGGGGCACCAGCATTTT.

V is TRBV6-4 and J is TRBJ1-3; the match to TRBD1 covers 9 bases. V trimming: 3 bases; J trimming: 4 bases; junction bases outside the gene matches: 10. The CDR3 covers 17 residues. CDR1 MRHNA and CDR2 SNTAGT come from the germline V gene. CDR3 protein: CASSDDHRGHPGNTIYF. The CDR3 region has the DNA TGTGCCAGCAGTGATGACCACAGGGGGCATCCCGGAAACACCATATATTTT.

The chain uses TRBV18 and TRBJ1-1; no reliable D call. This CDR3 is built from 14 residues. Trimming removed 1 base from V and 7 bases from J, with 13 bases in between. Looked up from germline, CDR1 is KGHSH and CDR2 is LQKENI. The CDR3 nucleotides are TGTGCCAGCTCACCACAGAGACAATTTAATGAAGCTTTCTTT. Translation gives CASSPQRQFNEAFF.

The rearrangement uses TRBV28 and TRBJ1-2, with D unclear. V dropped 3 bases and J dropped 3 bases, with 11 bases sitting between them. Germline CDR1 MDHEN, CDR2 SYDVKM. This CDR3 has 14 amino acids. This chain's CDR3 is CASSFPSPDYGYTF. The CDR3 coding sequence is TGTGCCAGCAGTTTCCCCTCCCCTGACTATGGCTACACCTTC.

The chain joins TRBV7-9 to TRBJ2-7, with D possibly matching TRBD2 (5 bases). The length of the CDR3 is 12 residues. Germline CDR1 SEHNR, CDR2 FQNEAQ (reference sequence). Trimming removed 4 bases from V and 6 bases from J, with 10 bases in between. In DNA form, the CDR3 reads TGTGCCAGCAGCTCTCACGGGATCGAGCAGTACTTC. This codes for CASSSHGIEQYF. Supplemented by reference TRBV7-9 and TRBJ2-7, the full variable domain reads DTGVSQNPRHKITKRGQNVTFRCDPISEHNRLYWYRQTLGQGPEFLTYFQNEAQLEKSRLLSDRFSAERPKGSFSTLEIQRTEQGDSAMYLCASSSHGIEQYFGPGTRLTVT.

This clone was seen just once. This sequence joins TRBV5-1 and TRBJ1-1; 12 bases agree with TRBD1. V lost 3 bases to trimming and J lost 1 base; unmatched junction nucleotides: 4. The length of the CDR3 is 16 residues. Germline CDR1 and CDR2: SGHRS and YFSETQ. The CDR3 spells CASSWGQGAANTEAFF. The CDR3 bases are TGCGCCAGCAGCTGGGGACAGGGGGCCGCGAACACTGAAGCTTTCTTT.

This clone was counted only a few times. This chain's CDR3 is CASTGLDEKLFF. For the CDR3, the DNA is TGTGCCAGTACGGGGTTGGATGAAAAACTGTTTTTT. The gene calls are TRBV19 and TRBJ1-4; D gene ambiguous. Germline CDR1 and CDR2: LNHDA and SQIVND (reference sequence). This CDR3 has 12 amino acids. V was trimmed by 7 bases and J by 6 bases, leaving 9 bases between them.

This chain joins TRBV29-1 and TRBJ2-7; the match to TRBD2 covers 10 bases. CDR1 SQVTM and CDR2 ANQGSEA come from the germline V gene. J gave up 4 bases and V 0 bases, and 6 bases lay outside the gene matches. The CDR3 consists of 15 residues. The CDR3 DNA follows: TGCAGCGTTGAAGATCTGAAGCGGGAGGGTTACGAGCAGTACTTC. Amino acid sequence: CSVEDLKREGYEQYF.